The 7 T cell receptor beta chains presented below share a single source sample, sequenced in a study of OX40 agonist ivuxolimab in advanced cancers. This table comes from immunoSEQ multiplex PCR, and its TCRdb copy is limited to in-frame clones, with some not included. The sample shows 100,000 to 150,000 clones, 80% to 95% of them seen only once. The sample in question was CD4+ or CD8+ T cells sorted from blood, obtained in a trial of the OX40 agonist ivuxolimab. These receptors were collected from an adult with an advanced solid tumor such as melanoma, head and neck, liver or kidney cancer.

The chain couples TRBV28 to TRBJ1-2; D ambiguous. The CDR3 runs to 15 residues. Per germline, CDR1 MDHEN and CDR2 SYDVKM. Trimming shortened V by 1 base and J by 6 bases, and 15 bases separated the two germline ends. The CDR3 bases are TGTGCCAGCAGTTTATCCCACGGCAGAGCGCATGGCTACACCTTC. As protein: CASSLSHGRAHGYTF.

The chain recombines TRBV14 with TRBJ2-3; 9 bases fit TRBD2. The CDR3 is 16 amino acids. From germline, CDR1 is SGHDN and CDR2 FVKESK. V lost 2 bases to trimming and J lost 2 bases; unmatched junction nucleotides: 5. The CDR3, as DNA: TGTGCCAGCAGCCAACTCTCTAGCGGGGTCACAGATACGCAGTATTTT. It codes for CASSQLSSGVTDTQYF.

In DNA, the CDR3 is TGTGCCAGCAGTTTCGGACAGACCTCTGGAAACACCATATATTTT. It translates to CASSFGQTSGNTIYF. The V gene is TRBV7-9, the J gene TRBJ1-3, with a weak D call TRBD1 (6 bases). V was trimmed by 6 bases and J by 0 bases, leaving 12 bases between them. The CDR3 is made up of 15 amino acids. Per germline, CDR1 SEHNR and CDR2 FQNEAQ (reference sequence).

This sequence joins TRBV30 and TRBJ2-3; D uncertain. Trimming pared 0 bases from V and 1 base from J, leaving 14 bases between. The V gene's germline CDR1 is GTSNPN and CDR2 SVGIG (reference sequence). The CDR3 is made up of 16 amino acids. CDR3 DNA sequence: TGTGCCTGGAGTGTAGGCCGGCCTCCCCGCACAGATACGCAGTATTTT. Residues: CAWSVGRPPRTDTQYF.

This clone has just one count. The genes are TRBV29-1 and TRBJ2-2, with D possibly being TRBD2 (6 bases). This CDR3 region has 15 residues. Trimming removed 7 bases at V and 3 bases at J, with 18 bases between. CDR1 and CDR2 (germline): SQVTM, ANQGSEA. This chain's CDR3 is CSALSPGLYTGELFF. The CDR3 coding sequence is TGCAGCGCTCTCAGTCCGGGACTCTACACCGGGGAGCTGTTTTTT.

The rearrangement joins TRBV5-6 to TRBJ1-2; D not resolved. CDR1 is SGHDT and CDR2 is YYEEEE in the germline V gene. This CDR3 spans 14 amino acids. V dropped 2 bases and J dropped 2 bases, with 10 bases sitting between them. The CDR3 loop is CASSFKAENYGYTF. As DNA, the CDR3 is TGTGCCAGCAGCTTTAAAGCAGAAAACTATGGCTACACCTTC.

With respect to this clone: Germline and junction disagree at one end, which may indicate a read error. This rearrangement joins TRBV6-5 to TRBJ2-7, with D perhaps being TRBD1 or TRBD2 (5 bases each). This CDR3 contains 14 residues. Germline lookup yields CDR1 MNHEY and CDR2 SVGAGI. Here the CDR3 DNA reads TGTACCAGCAGTTACGGGACCCGGACCTACGAGCAGTACTTC. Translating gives CTSSYGTRTYEQYF.